The present entry profiles one T cell receptor (beta chain) with its context. Which antigen it targets is not known. Base qualities were left out, and no much larger clone turns up one base away. Whole blood was collected in K2EDTA tubes by collaborating institutions according to the institutions' own protocols. Collaborator samples were shipped for TCRbeta analysis as frozen whole blood, isolated PBMCs, or DNA extracted from either sample type. TCRbeta CDR3 regions were amplified from genomic DNA using the immunoSEQ Assay, a bias-controlled multiplex PCR. The original pipeline was this. The number of nucleated cells in each sample was estimated by amplification of reference gene primers within the assay. To quantify the absolute abundance of each unique TCRbeta CDR3 rearrangement, sequence reads were collapsed and filtered. For each sample, productive Simpson clonality was calculated as the square root of Simpson's diversity index over productive rearrangements. This is the immuneACCESS table as TCRdb keeps it, with only in-frame sequences that have V and J called. A part of the clones is gone; compared with another copy, unresolved V genes explain less than half, and the rest is unexplained. That table supplies the V and J calls and clone size; D and trimming were determined from the DNA. For this sample the table gives some 170,000 clones, of which about nine tenths were detected only once. Over 15% of the sample belongs to the ten largest clones.

The sample belongs to a study of blood T cell repertoires in COVID-19 (dated by TCRdb to 2019 to 2021). At the level of the whole study: Samples from collaborators originated in the United States, Italy and Spain and spanned both the acute and convalescent phases of COVID-19. The material from the prospective study consisted of cDNA or gDNA derived from T cells, B-cell-depleted T cells, or PBMCs. Subjects who had been exposed to COVID-19, were actively infected with it, or had recovered from it provided the deeply sampled blood TCRbeta repertoires that made up the dataset. The repertoires were made available in a free public database intended to serve as a resource for research on the immune response to SARS-CoV-2. Samples came from the ongoing ImmuneRACE study (first 160 participants) plus 1,254 subjects from 6 global collaborators. Sample metadata almost always included a de-identified subject ID, COVID-19 status, age in years and sex. HLA class I and class II types, where available, came from metadata supplied by the sample provider rather than from assay-based typing. The research as a whole found: The amount of clinical and demographic metadata varied by source and participant and was provided uncurated.

The V end loses 4 bases and the J end loses 4 bases, and a stretch of 10 bases separates them. CDR1 and CDR2, looked up from the germline V gene, are KGHSH and LQKENI. The CDR3 starts with the cysteine, ends with the phenylalanine, and has 13 residues. Kept here is only the CDR3 DNA, which spans 39 bases and is read in frame from base 1. Sequenced sample: peripheral blood. Recombination linked TRBV18 to TRBJ1-2; D gene: possibly TRBD1, on 6 matching bases. The origin of this receptor is a man between 60 and 70 years old with active or convalescent COVID-19. The DNA is TGTGCCAGCTCACAGGACAGTGCCTATGGCTACACCTTC. This gives the protein CASSQDSAYGYTF. Extended through the reference TRBV18 and TRBJ1-2 proteins, this CDR3 yields the full variable domain: NAGVMQNPRHLVRRRGQEARLRCSPMKGHSHVYWYRQLPEEGLKFMVYLQKENIIDESGMPKERFSAEFPKEGPSILRIQQVVRGDSAAYFCASSQDSAYGYTFGSGTRLTVV.